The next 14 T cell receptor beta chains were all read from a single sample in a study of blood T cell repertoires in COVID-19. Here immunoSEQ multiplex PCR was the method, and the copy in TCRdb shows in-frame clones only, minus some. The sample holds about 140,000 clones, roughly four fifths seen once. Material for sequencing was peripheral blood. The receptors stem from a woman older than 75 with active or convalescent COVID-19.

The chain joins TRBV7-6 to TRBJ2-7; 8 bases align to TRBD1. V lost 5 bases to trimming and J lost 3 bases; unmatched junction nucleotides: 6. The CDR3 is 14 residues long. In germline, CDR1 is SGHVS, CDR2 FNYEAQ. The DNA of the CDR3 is TGTGCCAGCAGCCAAGTAGGACAGGGCTACGAGCAGTACTTC. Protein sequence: CASSQVGQGYEQYF.

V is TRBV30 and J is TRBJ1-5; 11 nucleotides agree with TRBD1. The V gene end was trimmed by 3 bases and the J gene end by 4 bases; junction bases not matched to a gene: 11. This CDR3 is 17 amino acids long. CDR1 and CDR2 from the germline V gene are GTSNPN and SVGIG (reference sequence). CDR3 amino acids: CAWSGQGAGVGNQPQHF. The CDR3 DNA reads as TGTGCCTGGAGCGGACAGGGGGCCGGTGTTGGTAATCAGCCCCAGCATTTT.

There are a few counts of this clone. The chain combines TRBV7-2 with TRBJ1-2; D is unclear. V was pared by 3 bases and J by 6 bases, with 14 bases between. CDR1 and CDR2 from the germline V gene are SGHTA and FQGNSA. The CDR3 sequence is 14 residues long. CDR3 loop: CASSLGREVHGYTF. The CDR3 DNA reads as TGTGCCAGCAGCTTGGGAAGGGAGGTTCATGGCTACACCTTC.

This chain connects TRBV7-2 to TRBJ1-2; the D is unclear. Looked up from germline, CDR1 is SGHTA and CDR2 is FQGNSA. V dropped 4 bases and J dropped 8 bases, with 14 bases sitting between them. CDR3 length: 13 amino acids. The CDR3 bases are TGTGCCAGCAGCTACGGCAGGCCTTTGGGCTACACCTTC. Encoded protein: CASSYGRPLGYTF.

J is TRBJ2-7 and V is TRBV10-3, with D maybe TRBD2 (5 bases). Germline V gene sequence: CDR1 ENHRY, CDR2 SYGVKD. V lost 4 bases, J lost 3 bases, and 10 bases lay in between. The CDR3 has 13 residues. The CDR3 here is CAISASLIYEQYF. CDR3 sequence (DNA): TGTGCCATCAGTGCTAGCTTAATCTACGAGCAGTACTTC.

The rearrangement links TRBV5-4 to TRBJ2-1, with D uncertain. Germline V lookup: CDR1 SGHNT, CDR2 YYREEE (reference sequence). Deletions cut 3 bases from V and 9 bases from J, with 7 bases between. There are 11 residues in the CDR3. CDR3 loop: CASSYHSEQFF. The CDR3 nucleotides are TGTGCCAGCAGCTACCACAGTGAGCAGTTCTTC.

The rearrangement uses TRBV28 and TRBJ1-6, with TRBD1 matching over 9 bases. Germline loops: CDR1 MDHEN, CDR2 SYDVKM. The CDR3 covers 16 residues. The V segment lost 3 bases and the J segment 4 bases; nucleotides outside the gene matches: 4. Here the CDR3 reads CASSFSGQGYNSPLHF. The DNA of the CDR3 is TGTGCCAGCAGTTTCTCGGGACAGGGTTATAATTCACCCCTCCACTTT.

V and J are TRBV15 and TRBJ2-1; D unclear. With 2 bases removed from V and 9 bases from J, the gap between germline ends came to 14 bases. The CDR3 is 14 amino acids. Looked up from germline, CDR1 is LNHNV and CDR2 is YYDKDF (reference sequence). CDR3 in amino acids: CATSRPPREAEQFF. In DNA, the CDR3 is TGTGCCACCAGCAGACCTCCCCGTGAAGCTGAGCAGTTCTTC.

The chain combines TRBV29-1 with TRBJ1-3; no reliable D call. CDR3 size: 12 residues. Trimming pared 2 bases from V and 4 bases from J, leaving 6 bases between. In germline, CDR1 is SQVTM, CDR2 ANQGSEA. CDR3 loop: CSVEPQGNTIYF. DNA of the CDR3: TGCAGCGTTGAACCACAGGGAAACACCATATATTTT. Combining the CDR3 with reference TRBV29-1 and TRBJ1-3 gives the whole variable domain SAVISQKPSRDICQRGTSLTIQCQVDSQVTMMFWYRQQPGQSLTLIATANQGSEATYESGFVIDKFPISRPNLTFSTLTVSNMSPEDSSIYLCSVEPQGNTIYFGEGSWLTVV.

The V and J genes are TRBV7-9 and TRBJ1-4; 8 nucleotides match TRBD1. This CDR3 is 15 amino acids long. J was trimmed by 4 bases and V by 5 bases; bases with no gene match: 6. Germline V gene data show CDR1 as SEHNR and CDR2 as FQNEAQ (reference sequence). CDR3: CASSPGTGFNEKLFF. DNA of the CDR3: TGTGCCAGCAGCCCCGGGACAGGTTTTAATGAAAAACTGTTTTTT.

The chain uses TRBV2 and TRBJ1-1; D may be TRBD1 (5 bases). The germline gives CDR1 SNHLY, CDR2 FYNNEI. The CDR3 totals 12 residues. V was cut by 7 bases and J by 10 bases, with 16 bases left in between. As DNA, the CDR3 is TGTGCCAGCACGTATCTCGGGGGGGGAGCTTTCTTT. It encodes CASTYLGGGAFF.

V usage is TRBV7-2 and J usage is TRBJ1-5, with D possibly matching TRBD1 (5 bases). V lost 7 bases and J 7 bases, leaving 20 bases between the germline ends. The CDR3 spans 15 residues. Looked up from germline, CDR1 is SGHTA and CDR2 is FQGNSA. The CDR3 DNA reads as TGTGCCAGCACCCTTAACCAGGGTAACGGCCAGCCCCAGCATTTT. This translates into CASTLNQGNGQPQHF.

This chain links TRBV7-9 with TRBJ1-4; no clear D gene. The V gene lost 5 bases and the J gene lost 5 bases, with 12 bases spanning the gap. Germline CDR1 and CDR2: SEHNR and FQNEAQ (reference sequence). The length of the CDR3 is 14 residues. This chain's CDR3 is CASSRSGANEKLFF. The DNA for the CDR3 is TGTGCCAGCAGCCGGTCGGGTGCCAATGAAAAACTGTTTTTT.

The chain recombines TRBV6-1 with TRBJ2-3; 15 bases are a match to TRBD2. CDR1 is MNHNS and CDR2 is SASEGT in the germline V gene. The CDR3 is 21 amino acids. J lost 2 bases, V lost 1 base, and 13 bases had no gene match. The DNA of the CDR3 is TGTGCCAGCAGTGAAGATGGGATCGGGACTAGCGGGGGGCCATACACAGATACGCAGTATTTT. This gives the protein CASSEDGIGTSGGPYTDTQYF.